Listed below are T cell receptor beta chains from one sample, sequenced in a study of spatial heterogeneity in lung cancer. MiXCR was run by TCRdb on the 5' RACE reads, yielding one entry per CDR3 protein. Of 25,000 to 30,000 distinct CDR3 sequences in the sample, around 7% were seen once. The sequenced sample was lung tumor tissue, obtained at surgery. These TCRs come from a male donor with early-stage non-small cell lung cancer. Both conserved end residues are part of each CDR3. A D gene is named only where the DNA matches it firmly. Rows may omit the clone size; those that give it use once, few, many or a size class.

d_gene,j_gene,v_gene,abundance,CDR3nt,CDR3aa
NA,TRBJ2-5,TRBV28,many,TGTGCCAGCAGTTCGTCGAAGAGTGATAAGTACCAAGAGACCCAGTACTTC,CASSSSKSDKYQETQYF
TRBD1,TRBJ1-2,TRBV28,many,TGTGCCAGCAGTTTAACTAGGGGGCAGGAATATGGCTACACCTTC,CASSLTRGQEYGYTF
NA,TRBJ1-5,TRBV4-1,NA,TGCGCCAGCAGCCAGGGAGCGGGGTCATATAGCAATCAGCCCCAGCATTTT,CASSQGAGSYSNQPQHF
NA,TRBJ1-1,TRBV6-2/TRBV6-3,many,TGTGCCAGCAGTTTCGTCCTGCGCGGCAGGCAACTCGACACTGAAGCTTTCTTT,CASSFVLRGRQLDTEAFF
TRBD2,TRBJ2-3,TRBV4-2,many,TGTGCCAGCAGCCAAGGGGCCAGCGGGGGGGCCGGGGGAACAGATACGCAGTATTTT,CASSQGASGGAGGTDTQYF
TRBD1,TRBJ2-7,TRBV20-1,few,TGCAGTGCGACCTTCCGGGACAGGGGGCTCAACGAGCAGTACTTC,CSATFRDRGLNEQYF
TRBD1,TRBJ1-6,TRBV27,NA,TGTGCCAGCAGTTTCAGTTCCGGGACAGGGGCTTCACCCCTCCACTTT,CASSFSSGTGASPLHF
NA,TRBJ2-1,TRBV28,NA,TGTGCCAGCAGGCAATACAATGAGCAGTTCTTC,CASRQYNEQFF
NA,TRBJ1-1,TRBV7-9,many,TGTGCCAGCAGAAGACGACAGTCGATGAACACTGAAGCTTTCTTT,CASRRRQSMNTEAFF
NA,TRBJ1-2,TRBV4-1,NA,TGCGCCAGCAGCCAAGATATACAGGAAAATGGCTACACCTTC,CASSQDIQENGYTF
TRBD2,TRBJ2-1,TRBV6-2/TRBV6-3,many,TGTGCCAGCAGTTACGGGGGGGACTTTTACAATGAGCAGTTCTTC,CASSYGGDFYNEQFF
NA,TRBJ2-7,TRBV10-3,NA,TGTGCCGCATCCCCCCCAGGGGGGTACGAGCAGTACTTC,CAASPPGGYEQYF
NA,TRBJ1-1,TRBV29-1,many,TGCAGCGCAACAAACACTGAAGCTTTCTTT,CSATNTEAFF
NA,TRBJ2-1,TRBV7-9,few,TGTGCCAGCAGCCCTAATGAGCAGTTCTTC,CASSPNEQFF
TRBD2,TRBJ2-1,TRBV18,few,TGTGCCAGCTCACCACTTAGCGGGGATGAGCAGTTCTTC,CASSPLSGDEQFF
TRBD1,TRBJ1-2,TRBV12-3/TRBV12-4,many,TGTGCCAGCAGCCGGACAGGGGACTATGGCTACACCTTC,CASSRTGDYGYTF
NA,TRBJ2-3,TRBV7-2,NA,TGTGCCAGCAGCTTAGTGGGGTCTGGGACAGATACGCAGTATTTT,CASSLVGSGTDTQYF